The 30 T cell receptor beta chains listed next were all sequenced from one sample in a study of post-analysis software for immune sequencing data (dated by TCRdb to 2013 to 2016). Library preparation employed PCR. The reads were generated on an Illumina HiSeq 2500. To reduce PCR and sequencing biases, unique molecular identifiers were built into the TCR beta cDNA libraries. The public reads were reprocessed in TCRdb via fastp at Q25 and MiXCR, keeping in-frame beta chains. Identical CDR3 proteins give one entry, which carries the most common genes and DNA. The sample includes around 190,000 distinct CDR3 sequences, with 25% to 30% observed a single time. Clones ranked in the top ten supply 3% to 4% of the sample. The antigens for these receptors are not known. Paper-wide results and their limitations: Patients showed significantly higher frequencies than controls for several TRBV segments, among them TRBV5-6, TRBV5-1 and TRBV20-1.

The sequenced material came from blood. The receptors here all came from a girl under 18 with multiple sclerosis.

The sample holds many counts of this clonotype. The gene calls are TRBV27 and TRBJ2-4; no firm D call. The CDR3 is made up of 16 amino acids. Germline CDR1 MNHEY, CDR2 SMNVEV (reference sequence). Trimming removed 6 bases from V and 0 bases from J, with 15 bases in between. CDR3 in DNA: TGTGCCAGCAGCCACCTGACACCGCCAGCCAAAAACATTCAGTACTTC. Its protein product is CASSHLTPPAKNIQYF.

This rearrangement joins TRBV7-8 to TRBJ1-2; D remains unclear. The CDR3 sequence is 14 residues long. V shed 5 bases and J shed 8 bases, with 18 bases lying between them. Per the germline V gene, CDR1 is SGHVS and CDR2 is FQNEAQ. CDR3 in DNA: TGTGCCAGCAGCGCCCGGGCGTGGGGTCGGGGCTACACCTTC. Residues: CASSARAWGRGYTF.

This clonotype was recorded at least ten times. CDR3 in amino acids: CASSQDAGANVLTF. Written as DNA, the CDR3 is TGTGCCAGCAGCCAAGATGCCGGGGCCAACGTCCTGACTTTC. The chain couples TRBV4-2 to TRBJ2-6; no firm D call. Trimming removed 0 bases at V and 4 bases at J, with 4 bases between. The V gene's germline CDR1 is LGHNA and CDR2 YNFKEQ. The CDR3 has 14 amino acids.

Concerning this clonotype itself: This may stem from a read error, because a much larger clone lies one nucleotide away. The CDR3 coding sequence is TGTGCCAGCAGCCCCCGCCTAGCGGGAGCTGGGAACAAAAACATTCAGTACTTC. Translation: CASSPRLAGAGNKNIQYF. This chain joins TRBV12-3 or TRBV12-4 and TRBJ2-4, with 10 nucleotides matching TRBD2. This CDR3 is 18 amino acids long. The trim removed 6 bases at V and 3 bases at J, leaving 14 bases unmatched.

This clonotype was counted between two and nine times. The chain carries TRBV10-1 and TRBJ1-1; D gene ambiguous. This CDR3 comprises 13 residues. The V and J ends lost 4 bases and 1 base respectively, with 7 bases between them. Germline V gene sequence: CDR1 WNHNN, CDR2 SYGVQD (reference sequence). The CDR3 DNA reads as TGCGCCAGCAGTGCCACTCGGAACACTGAAGCTTTCTTT. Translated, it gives CASSATRNTEAFF.

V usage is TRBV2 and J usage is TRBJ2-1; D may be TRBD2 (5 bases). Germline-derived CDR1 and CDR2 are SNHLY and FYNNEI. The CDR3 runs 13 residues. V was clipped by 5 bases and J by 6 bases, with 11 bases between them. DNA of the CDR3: TGTGCCAGCAGTTCCGGACGGGGCAATGAGCAGTTCTTC. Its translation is CASSSGRGNEQFF.

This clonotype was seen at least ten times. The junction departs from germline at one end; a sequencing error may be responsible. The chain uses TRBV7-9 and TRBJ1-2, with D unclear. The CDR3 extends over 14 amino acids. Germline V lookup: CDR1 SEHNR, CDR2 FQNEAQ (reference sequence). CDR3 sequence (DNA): TGTGCCAGCAGCCTAGCGGGCGGACCCTATGGCTACACCTTC. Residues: CASSLAGGPYGYTF.

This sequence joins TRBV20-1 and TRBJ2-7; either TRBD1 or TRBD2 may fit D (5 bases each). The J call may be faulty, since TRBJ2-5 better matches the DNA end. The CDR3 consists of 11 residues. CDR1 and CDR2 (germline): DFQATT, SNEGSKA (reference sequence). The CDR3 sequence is CSASWGETQYF. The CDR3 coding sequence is TGCAGTGCTAGTTGGGGGGAGACCCAGTACTTC.

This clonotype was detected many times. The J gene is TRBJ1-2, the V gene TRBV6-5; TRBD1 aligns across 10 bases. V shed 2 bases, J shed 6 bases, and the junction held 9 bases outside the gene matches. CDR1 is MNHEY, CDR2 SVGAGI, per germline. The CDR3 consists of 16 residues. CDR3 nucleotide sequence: TGTGCCAGCAGTTACACGTTACGACAGGGGGCACATGGCTACACCTTC. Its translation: CASSYTLRQGAHGYTF.

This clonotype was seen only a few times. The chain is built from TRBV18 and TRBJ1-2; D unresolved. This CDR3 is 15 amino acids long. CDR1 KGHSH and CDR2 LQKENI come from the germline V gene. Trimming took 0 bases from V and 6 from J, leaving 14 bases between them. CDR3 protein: CASSPPSKATDGYTF. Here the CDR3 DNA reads TGTGCCAGCTCACCACCATCCAAGGCCACGGATGGCTACACCTTC.

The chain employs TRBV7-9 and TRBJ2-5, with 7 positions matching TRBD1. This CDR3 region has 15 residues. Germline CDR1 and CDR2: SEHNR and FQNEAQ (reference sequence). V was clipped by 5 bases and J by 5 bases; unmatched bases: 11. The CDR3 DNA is TGTGCCAGCAGCGTCAGGGACAGCTCACGGGAGACCCAGTACTTC. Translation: CASSVRDSSRETQYF.

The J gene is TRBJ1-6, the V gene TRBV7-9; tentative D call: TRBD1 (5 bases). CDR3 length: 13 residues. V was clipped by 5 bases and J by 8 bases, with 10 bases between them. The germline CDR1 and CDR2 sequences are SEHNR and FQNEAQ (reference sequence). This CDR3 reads CASSQTGDSPLHF. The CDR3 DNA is TGTGCCAGCAGCCAGACGGGGGATTCACCCCTCCACTTT.

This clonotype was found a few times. The CDR3 protein is CAWSGGINQPQHF. The CDR3 DNA is TGTGCCTGGAGTGGTGGAATCAATCAGCCCCAGCATTTT. The chain uses TRBV30 and TRBJ1-5; D gene ambiguous. The CDR3 is 13 residues long. Trimming took off 1 base at V and 3 bases at J, with 7 bases between the two ends. CDR1 GTSNPN and CDR2 SVGIG come from the germline V gene (reference sequence).

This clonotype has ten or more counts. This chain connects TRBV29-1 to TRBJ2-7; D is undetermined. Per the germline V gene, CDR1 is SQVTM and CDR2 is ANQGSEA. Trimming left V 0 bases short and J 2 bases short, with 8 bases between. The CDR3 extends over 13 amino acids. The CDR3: CSVEDPPAYEQYF. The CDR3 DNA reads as TGCAGCGTTGAAGATCCCCCGGCCTACGAGCAGTACTTC.

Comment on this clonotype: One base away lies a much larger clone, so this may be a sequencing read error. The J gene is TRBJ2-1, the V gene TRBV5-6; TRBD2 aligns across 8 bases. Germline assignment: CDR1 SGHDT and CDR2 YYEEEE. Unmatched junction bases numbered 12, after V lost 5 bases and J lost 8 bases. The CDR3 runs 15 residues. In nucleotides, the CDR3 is TGTGCCAGCAGGGAGACGGGAGGGCCGAACGATGAGCAGTTCTTC. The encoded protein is CASRETGGPNDEQFF.

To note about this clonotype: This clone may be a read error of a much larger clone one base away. The CDR3 here is CAGSYSWAANYGYTF. CDR3 DNA sequence: TGTGCCGGCAGTTACTCGTGGGCAGCTAACTATGGCTACACCTTC. The chain uses TRBV6-5 and TRBJ1-2; no definite D call. This CDR3 region has 15 residues. Germline V gene data show CDR1 as MNHEY and CDR2 as SVGAGI.

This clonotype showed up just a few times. The CDR3 nucleotides are TGTGCCATACCCGGGACTAGCGGGAGTTACGAGCAGTACTTC. It specifies CAIPGTSGSYEQYF. The chain uses TRBV2 and TRBJ2-7, with TRBD2 matching over 14 bases. The trim removed 10 bases at V and 4 bases at J, leaving 6 bases unmatched. The CDR3 contains 14 residues. Germline loops: CDR1 SNHLY, CDR2 FYNNEI.

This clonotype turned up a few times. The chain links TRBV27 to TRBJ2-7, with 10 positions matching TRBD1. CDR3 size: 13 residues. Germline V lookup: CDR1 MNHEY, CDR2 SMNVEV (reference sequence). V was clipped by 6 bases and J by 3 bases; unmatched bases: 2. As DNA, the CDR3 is TGTGCCAGCAGGGGGACAGGGGTCTACGAGCAGTACTTC. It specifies CASRGTGVYEQYF.

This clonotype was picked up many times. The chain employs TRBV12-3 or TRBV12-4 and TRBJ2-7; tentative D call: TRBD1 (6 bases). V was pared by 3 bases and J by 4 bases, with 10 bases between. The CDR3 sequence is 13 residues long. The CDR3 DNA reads TGTGCCAGCAGTTTGGACAGAGATTACGAGCAGTACTTC. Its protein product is CASSLDRDYEQYF.

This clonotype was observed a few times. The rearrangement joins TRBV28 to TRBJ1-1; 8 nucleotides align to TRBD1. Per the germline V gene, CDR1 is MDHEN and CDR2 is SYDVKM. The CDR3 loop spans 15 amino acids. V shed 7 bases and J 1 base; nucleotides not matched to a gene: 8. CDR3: CASTKVDRGNTEAFF. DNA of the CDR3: TGTGCCAGCACTAAGGTAGACAGGGGGAACACTGAAGCTTTCTTT.

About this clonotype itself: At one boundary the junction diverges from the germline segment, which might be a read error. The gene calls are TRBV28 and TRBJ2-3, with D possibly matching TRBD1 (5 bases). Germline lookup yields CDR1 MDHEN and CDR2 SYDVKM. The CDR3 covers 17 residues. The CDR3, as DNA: TGTGCCGGCAGTCCCTTGGGTTCCTTAGGGGGCACAGATACGCAGTATTTT. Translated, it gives CAGSPLGSLGGTDTQYF.

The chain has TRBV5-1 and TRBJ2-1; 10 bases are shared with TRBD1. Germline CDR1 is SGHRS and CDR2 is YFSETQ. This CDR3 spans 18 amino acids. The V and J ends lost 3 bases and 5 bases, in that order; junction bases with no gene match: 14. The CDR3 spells CASSSKRTGTGANNEQFF. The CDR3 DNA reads TGCGCCAGCAGCTCCAAACGCACCGGGACAGGGGCTAACAATGAGCAGTTCTTC.

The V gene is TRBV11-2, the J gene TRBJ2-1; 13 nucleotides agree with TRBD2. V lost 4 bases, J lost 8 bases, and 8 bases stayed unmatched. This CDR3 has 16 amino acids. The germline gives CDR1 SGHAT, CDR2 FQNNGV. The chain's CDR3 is CASSSGTSGKCDEQFF. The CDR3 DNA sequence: TGTGCCAGCAGCTCTGGGACTAGCGGGAAGTGTGATGAGCAGTTCTTC.

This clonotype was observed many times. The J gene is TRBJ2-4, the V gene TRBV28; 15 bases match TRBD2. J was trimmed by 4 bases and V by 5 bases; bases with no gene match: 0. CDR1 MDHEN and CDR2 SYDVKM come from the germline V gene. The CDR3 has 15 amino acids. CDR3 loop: CASSGLAGGKNIQYF. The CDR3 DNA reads TGTGCCAGCAGTGGACTAGCGGGGGGGAAAAACATTCAGTACTTC.

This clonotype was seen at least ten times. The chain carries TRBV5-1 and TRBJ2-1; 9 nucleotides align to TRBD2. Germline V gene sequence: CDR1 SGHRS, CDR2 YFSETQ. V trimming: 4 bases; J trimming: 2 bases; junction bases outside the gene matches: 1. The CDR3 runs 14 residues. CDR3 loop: CASSLAGTYNEQFF. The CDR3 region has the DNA TGCGCCAGCAGCCTAGCGGGAACCTACAATGAGCAGTTCTTC.

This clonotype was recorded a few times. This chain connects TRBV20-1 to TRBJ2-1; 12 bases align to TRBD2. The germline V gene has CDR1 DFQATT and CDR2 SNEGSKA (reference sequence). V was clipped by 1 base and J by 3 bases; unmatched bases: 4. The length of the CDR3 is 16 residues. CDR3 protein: CSARGTSGNFYNEQFF. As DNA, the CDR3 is TGCAGTGCTAGAGGGACTAGCGGGAATTTCTACAATGAGCAGTTCTTC.

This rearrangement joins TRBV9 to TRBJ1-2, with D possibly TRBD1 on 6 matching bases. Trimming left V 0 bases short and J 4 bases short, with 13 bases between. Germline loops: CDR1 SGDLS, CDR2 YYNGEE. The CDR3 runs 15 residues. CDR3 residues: CASSVDKGDGYGYTF. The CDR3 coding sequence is TGTGCCAGCAGCGTAGACAAGGGGGATGGCTATGGCTACACCTTC. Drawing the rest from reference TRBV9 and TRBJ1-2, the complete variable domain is DSGVTQTPKHLITATGQRVTLRCSPRSGDLSVYWYQQSLDQGLQFLIQYYNGEERAKGNILERFSAQQFPDLHSELNLSSLELGDSALYFCASSVDKGDGYGYTFGSGTRLTVV.

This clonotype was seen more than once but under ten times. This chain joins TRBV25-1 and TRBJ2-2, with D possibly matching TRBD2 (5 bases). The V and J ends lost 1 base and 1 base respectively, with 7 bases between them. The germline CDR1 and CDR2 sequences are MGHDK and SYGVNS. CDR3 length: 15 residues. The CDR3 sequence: CASSESSGNTGELFF. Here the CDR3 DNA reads TGTGCCAGCAGTGAATCGAGCGGGAACACCGGGGAGCTGTTTTTT.

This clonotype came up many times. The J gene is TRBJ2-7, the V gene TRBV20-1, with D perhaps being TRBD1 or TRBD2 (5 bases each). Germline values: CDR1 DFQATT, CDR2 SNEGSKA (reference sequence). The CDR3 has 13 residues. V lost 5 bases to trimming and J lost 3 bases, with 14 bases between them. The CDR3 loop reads CSAGRDLNYEQYF. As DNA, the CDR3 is TGCAGTGCTGGCCGGGACCTGAACTACGAGCAGTACTTC.

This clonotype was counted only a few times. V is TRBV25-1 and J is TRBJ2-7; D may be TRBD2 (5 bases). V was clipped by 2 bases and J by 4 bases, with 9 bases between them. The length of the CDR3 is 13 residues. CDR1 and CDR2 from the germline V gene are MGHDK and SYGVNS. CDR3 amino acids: CASSEGGQYEQYF. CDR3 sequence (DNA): TGTGCCAGCAGTGAAGGAGGTCAGTACGAGCAGTACTTC.